Here is one T cell receptor beta chain with its context. The antigen is unknown. This entry belongs to a study of shared clonotypes between healthy human individuals. Trimming shortened V by 4 bases and J by 3 bases, and 13 bases separated the two germline ends. The CDR3 consists of 14 residues. Germline values: CDR1 SGHVS, CDR2 FQNEAQ. Study-level findings and limits: Clonotypes which were not shared had lower generation probabilities than clonotypes that all four donors shared. Large depth notwithstanding, sorted-subset sequencing proved incomplete by rarefaction.

Libraries were prepared by immunoSEQ multiplex PCR; TCRdb keeps only in-frame clonotypes and omits some of them. The sample records over 2 million clones, approximately 90% being singletons. A CD45RA+ naive subset and a CD45RA-negative memory subset were split from CD4+ cells. This TCR was sampled from a man younger than 30 in good health. Some clones in this sample may be carry-over from other donors' samples. Sequencing was carried out using naive CD4+ T cells from PBMCs. The subset denotes: CD45RA+ positively selected. The chain combines TRBV7-8 with TRBJ2-7; no definite D call. The CDR3 bases are TGTGCCAGCAGCTCGTATCAGATGTTCTACGAGCAGTACTTC. Residues: CASSSYQMFYEQYF.